Listed below are T cell receptor beta chains from one sample, sequenced in a study of technical replicates of blood from several donors. Sequenced by immunoSEQ multiplex PCR; TCRdb stores in-frame clones only, minus some. The sample shows 80,000 or so clones, 95% to 98% of them seen only once. Sequenced sample: T cells isolated from PBMCs. The receptors derive from a human donor in good health. Both conserved end residues are part of each CDR3. The order of the fields is D gene, V gene, clone size, J gene, CDR3 protein, CDR3 DNA. D genes are given only for firm matches. A row's size may be missing; if present it is once, few, many or a size class.

D gene: NA
V gene: TRBV5-6
clone size: NA
J gene: TRBJ1-2
CDR3 protein: CASSFMRWGRGNYGYTF
CDR3 DNA: TGTGCCAGCAGCTTCATGAGGTGGGGCAGGGGAAACTATGGCTACACCTTC

D gene: NA
V gene: TRBV11-3
clone size: NA
J gene: TRBJ2-1
CDR3 protein: CASSLPGNEQFF
CDR3 DNA: TGTGCCAGCAGCTTACCGGGCAATGAGCAGTTCTTC

D gene: NA
V gene: TRBV7-9
clone size: NA
J gene: TRBJ1-5
CDR3 protein: CASSPGDWNQPQHF
CDR3 DNA: TGTGCCAGCAGCCCTGGGGACTGGAATCAGCCCCAGCATTTT

D gene: TRBD2
V gene: TRBV9
clone size: NA
J gene: TRBJ2-2
CDR3 protein: CASSVGRSGRRYGELFF
CDR3 DNA: TGTGCCAGCAGCGTAGGGCGGAGCGGGAGGCGTTACGGGGAGCTGTTTTTT

D gene: TRBD2
V gene: TRBV27
clone size: NA
J gene: TRBJ2-1
CDR3 protein: CASSLIGLAGREQFF
CDR3 DNA: TGTGCCAGCAGTTTAATAGGGCTAGCGGGTCGCGAGCAGTTCTTC

D gene: TRBD1
V gene: TRBV6-5
clone size: NA
J gene: TRBJ2-1
CDR3 protein: CASTLWTGLYNEQFF
CDR3 DNA: TGTGCCAGCACCCTTTGGACAGGGCTATACAATGAGCAGTTCTTC

D gene: TRBD1
V gene: TRBV14
clone size: NA
J gene: TRBJ2-7
CDR3 protein: CASSQGPRGFYEQYF
CDR3 DNA: TGTGCCAGCAGCCAAGGTCCCAGGGGGTTCTACGAGCAGTACTTC

D gene: TRBD1
V gene: TRBV4-3
clone size: NA
J gene: TRBJ1-2
CDR3 protein: CASSQGTAYGYTF
CDR3 DNA: TGCGCCAGCAGCCAGGGGACAGCCTATGGCTACACCTTC

D gene: NA
V gene: TRBV23-1
clone size: NA
J gene: TRBJ1-2
CDR3 protein: CASSSLRSHGQPNYGYTF
CDR3 DNA: TGCGCCAGCAGCTCCTTGAGGTCCCATGGACAGCCAAACTATGGCTACACCTTC

D gene: TRBD2
V gene: TRBV7-2
clone size: NA
J gene: TRBJ2-1
CDR3 protein: CASSPHSGRSEQFF
CDR3 DNA: TGTGCCAGCAGCCCCCATAGCGGGAGAAGTGAGCAGTTCTTC

D gene: TRBD1
V gene: TRBV13
clone size: NA
J gene: TRBJ2-1
CDR3 protein: CASSQDPRGRGNEQFF
CDR3 DNA: TGTGCCAGCAGTCAGGACCCTAGGGGGCGAGGGAATGAGCAGTTCTTC

D gene: NA
V gene: TRBV6-5
clone size: NA
J gene: TRBJ1-3
CDR3 protein: CASSADRTSGNTIYF
CDR3 DNA: TGTGCCAGCAGTGCAGACAGGACGTCTGGAAACACCATATATTTT

D gene: TRBD2
V gene: TRBV5-6
clone size: NA
J gene: TRBJ2-3
CDR3 protein: CASSLGTSGSLRVQYF
CDR3 DNA: TGTGCCAGCAGCTTAGGTACTAGCGGGAGTTTACGAGTCCAGTATTTT

D gene: NA
V gene: TRBV28
clone size: NA
J gene: TRBJ2-5
CDR3 protein: CASSLSGGRETQYF
CDR3 DNA: TGTGCCAGCAGTTTGTCGGGGGGCCGTGAGACCCAGTACTTC

D gene: TRBD1
V gene: TRBV10-2
clone size: NA
J gene: TRBJ1-1
CDR3 protein: CASSVGRQGFDTEAFF
CDR3 DNA: TGCGCCAGCAGTGTAGGGAGACAGGGGTTTGACACTGAAGCTTTCTTT

D gene: TRBD1
V gene: TRBV5-4
clone size: NA
J gene: TRBJ2-1
CDR3 protein: CASRPRDRVYNEQFF
CDR3 DNA: TGTGCCAGCAGGCCCCGGGACAGGGTTTACAATGAGCAGTTCTTC

D gene: NA
V gene: TRBV27
clone size: once
J gene: TRBJ1-1
CDR3 protein: CASSFGQVNTEAFF
CDR3 DNA: TGTGCCAGCAGTTTTGGGCAGGTGAACACTGAAGCTTTCTTT

D gene: NA
V gene: TRBV6-5
clone size: NA
J gene: TRBJ2-1
CDR3 protein: CASSGLGNEQFF
CDR3 DNA: TGTGCCAGCAGCGGTCTCGGGAATGAGCAGTTCTTC

D gene: TRBD1
V gene: TRBV11-2
clone size: NA
J gene: TRBJ1-3
CDR3 protein: CASSLNRGGLRNTIYF
CDR3 DNA: TGTGCCAGCAGCTTGAACAGGGGCGGCCTTAGAAACACCATATATTTT

D gene: TRBD1
V gene: TRBV11-2
clone size: NA
J gene: TRBJ2-7
CDR3 protein: CASSLGFRTGWSYEQYF
CDR3 DNA: TGTGCCAGCAGCTTAGGATTCCGGACAGGATGGTCCTACGAGCAGTACTTC

D gene: NA
V gene: TRBV7-6
clone size: NA
J gene: TRBJ2-4
CDR3 protein: CASSLTAEGGKNIQYF
CDR3 DNA: TGTGCCAGCAGCTTGACGGCCGAAGGGGGCAAAAACATTCAGTACTTC

D gene: NA
V gene: TRBV27
clone size: NA
J gene: TRBJ1-1
CDR3 protein: CASSPRQVNTEAFF
CDR3 DNA: TGTGCCAGCAGTCCTCGACAGGTGAACACTGAAGCTTTCTTT

D gene: TRBD1
V gene: TRBV6-1
clone size: NA
J gene: TRBJ2-7
CDR3 protein: CASSDKSGQSDEQYF
CDR3 DNA: TGTGCCAGCAGTGATAAGTCGGGACAGTCTGACGAGCAGTACTTC

D gene: NA
V gene: TRBV5-1
clone size: NA
J gene: TRBJ2-7
CDR3 protein: CASSLHREYEQYF
CDR3 DNA: TGCGCCAGCAGCTTACACAGGGAGTACGAGCAGTACTTC

D gene: TRBD1
V gene: TRBV7-9
clone size: NA
J gene: TRBJ2-7
CDR3 protein: CASSFVIGQGASLYEQYF
CDR3 DNA: TGTGCCAGCAGCTTTGTAATTGGACAGGGGGCGTCCCTCTACGAGCAGTACTTC

D gene: NA
V gene: TRBV7-9
clone size: NA
J gene: TRBJ1-4
CDR3 protein: CASSPLQGMDEKLFF
CDR3 DNA: TGTGCCAGCAGCCCGCTACAGGGTATGGATGAAAAACTGTTTTTT

D gene: NA
V gene: TRBV19
clone size: NA
J gene: TRBJ1-4
CDR3 protein: CASSGRAPTNEKLFF
CDR3 DNA: TGTGCCAGTAGTGGCAGGGCCCCAACTAATGAAAAACTGTTTTTT

D gene: NA
V gene: TRBV7-2
clone size: NA
J gene: TRBJ2-2
CDR3 protein: CASGHYNTGELFF
CDR3 DNA: TGTGCCAGCGGCCACTACAACACCGGGGAGCTGTTTTTT

D gene: NA
V gene: TRBV20-1
clone size: NA
J gene: TRBJ1-1
CDR3 protein: CSAVRVTEAFF
CDR3 DNA: TGCAGTGCTGTCCGGGTAACTGAAGCTTTCTTT

D gene: NA
V gene: TRBV27
clone size: NA
J gene: TRBJ1-1
CDR3 protein: CASSFGGGPEAFF
CDR3 DNA: TGTGCCAGCAGTTTTGGGGGGGGCCCTGAAGCTTTCTTT

D gene: TRBD1
V gene: TRBV6-1
clone size: NA
J gene: TRBJ2-7
CDR3 protein: CASRLQGFSHEQYF
CDR3 DNA: TGTGCCAGCAGGTTACAGGGGTTTAGCCACGAGCAGTACTTC

D gene: TRBD1
V gene: TRBV12-5
clone size: NA
J gene: TRBJ1-2
CDR3 protein: CASAYLQGGQGNGYTF
CDR3 DNA: TGTGCTAGTGCCTACCTCCAGGGGGGACAGGGAAATGGCTACACCTTC

D gene: NA
V gene: TRBV28
clone size: NA
J gene: TRBJ1-2
CDR3 protein: CASSPVAGGAYGYTF
CDR3 DNA: TGTGCCAGCAGTCCCGTTGCGGGGGGCGCCTATGGCTACACCTTC

D gene: NA
V gene: TRBV28
clone size: NA
J gene: TRBJ1-4
CDR3 protein: CASSLEGGSEKLFF
CDR3 DNA: TGTGCCAGCAGTTTAGAGGGAGGAAGCGAAAAACTGTTTTTT

D gene: NA
V gene: TRBV5-6
clone size: NA
J gene: TRBJ2-7
CDR3 protein: CASSLGAKNLYEQYF
CDR3 DNA: TGTGCCAGCAGCTTGGGCGCCAAAAACCTTTACGAGCAGTACTTC

D gene: NA
V gene: TRBV11-3
clone size: once
J gene: TRBJ1-3
CDR3 protein: CASRKGSGNTIYF
CDR3 DNA: TGTGCCAGCAGGAAGGGGTCTGGAAACACCATATATTTT

D gene: TRBD1
V gene: TRBV4-2
clone size: once
J gene: TRBJ1-4
CDR3 protein: CASSLGTGAEKLFF
CDR3 DNA: TGTGCCAGCAGCCTCGGGACAGGGGCTGAAAAACTGTTTTTT